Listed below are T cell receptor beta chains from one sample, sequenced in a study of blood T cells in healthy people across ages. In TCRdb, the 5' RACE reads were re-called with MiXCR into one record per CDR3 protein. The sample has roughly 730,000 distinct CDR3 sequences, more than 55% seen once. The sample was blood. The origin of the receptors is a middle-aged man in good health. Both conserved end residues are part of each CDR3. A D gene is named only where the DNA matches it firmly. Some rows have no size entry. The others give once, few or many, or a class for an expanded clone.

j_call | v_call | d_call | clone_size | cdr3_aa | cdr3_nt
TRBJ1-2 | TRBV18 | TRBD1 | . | CASSLNNRGDGYTF | TGTGCCAGCTCACTAAATAACAGGGGAGATGGCTACACCTTC
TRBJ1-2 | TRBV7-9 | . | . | CASSSDPGGLYGYTF | TGTGCCAGCAGCTCCGACCCTGGGGGCCTCTATGGCTACACCTTC
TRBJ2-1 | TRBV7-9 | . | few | CASSLVGRDEQFF | TGTGCCAGCAGCTTAGTGGGACGGGATGAGCAGTTCTTC
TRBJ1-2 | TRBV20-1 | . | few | CSARLTGYNYGYTF | TGCAGTGCTAGATTGACAGGTTATAACTATGGCTACACCTTC
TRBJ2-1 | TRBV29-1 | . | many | CSVTAQEQFF | TGCAGCGTTACGGCGCAGGAGCAGTTCTTC
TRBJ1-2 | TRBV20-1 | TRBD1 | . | CSARGTGGIYGYTF | TGCAGTGCTAGGGGGACAGGGGGCATCTATGGCTACACCTTC
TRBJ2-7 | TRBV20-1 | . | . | CSAPRDVSYEQYF | TGCAGTGCCCCGAGGGACGTCTCCTACGAGCAGTACTTC
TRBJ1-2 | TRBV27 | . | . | CASTAPGRESTGYTF | TGTGCCAGCACTGCGCCGGGCAGGGAATCTACTGGCTACACCTTC
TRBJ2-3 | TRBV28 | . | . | CATAVLGSTDTQYF | TGTGCCACCGCAGTCCTGGGCAGCACAGATACGCAGTATTTT
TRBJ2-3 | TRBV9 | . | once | CASSATWGTDTQYF | TGTGCCAGCAGCGCCACTTGGGGCACAGATACGCAGTATTTT
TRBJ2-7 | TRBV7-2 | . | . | CASSLEFSGTAYEQYF | TGTGCCAGCAGCTTAGAATTTTCGGGAACGGCCTACGAGCAGTACTTC
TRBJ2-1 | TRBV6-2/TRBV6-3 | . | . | CASSYSIEVQSRQFF | TGTGCCAGCAGTTACTCGATAGAAGTTCAGAGTAGGCAGTTCTTC
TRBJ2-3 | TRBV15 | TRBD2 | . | CATRGWTSGFTDTQYF | TGTGCCACCAGGGGCTGGACTAGCGGATTCACAGATACGCAGTATTTT
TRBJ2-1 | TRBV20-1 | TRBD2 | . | CSARDPGGGDNEQFF | TGCAGTGCTAGAGATCCGGGAGGGGGAGACAATGAGCAGTTCTTC
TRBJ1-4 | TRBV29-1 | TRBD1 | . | CSAATGVGEKLFF | TGCAGCGCCGCGACAGGGGTCGGTGAAAAACTGTTTTTT
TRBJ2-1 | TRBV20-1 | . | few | CSARDKALSSYNEQFF | TGCAGTGCTAGAGATAAAGCCCTTAGCTCCTACAATGAGCAGTTCTTC
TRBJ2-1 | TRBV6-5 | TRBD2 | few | CASSYIGPASGPYNEQFF | TGTGCCAGCAGTTACATTGGCCCCGCTAGCGGTCCCTACAATGAGCAGTTCTTC
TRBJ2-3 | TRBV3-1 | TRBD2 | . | CASSQGTSGIADTQYF | TGTGCCAGCAGCCAAGGGACTAGCGGAATAGCAGATACGCAGTATTTT
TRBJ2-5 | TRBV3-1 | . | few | CASSQEWLETQYF | TGTGCCAGCAGCCAAGAGTGGTTGGAGACCCAGTACTTC
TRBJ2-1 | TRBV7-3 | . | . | CASSPEGHPRFF | TGTGCCAGCAGCCCTGAGGGACATCCTAGGTTCTTC
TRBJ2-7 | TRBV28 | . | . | CASGFRANQLGYEQYF | TGTGCCAGTGGGTTCCGGGCGAACCAATTGGGCTACGAGCAGTACTTC
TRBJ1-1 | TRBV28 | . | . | CASSPPDRPNTEAFF | TGTGCCAGCAGTCCCCCGGACAGACCTAACACTGAAGCTTTCTTT
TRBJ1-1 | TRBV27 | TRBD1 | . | CASSTGASSRAFF | TGTGCCAGCAGTACAGGGGCTTCGTCCAGAGCTTTCTTT
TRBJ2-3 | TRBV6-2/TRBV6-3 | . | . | CASSLGRLTTDTQYF | TGTGCCAGCAGTTTGGGCAGATTAACCACAGATACGCAGTATTTT
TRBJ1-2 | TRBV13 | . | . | CASSLGELEGYTF | TGTGCCAGCAGCTTGGGAGAGTTGGAGGGCTACACCTTC
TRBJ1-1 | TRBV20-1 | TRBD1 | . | CSAKDRVKGNTEAFF | TGCAGTGCGAAGGACAGGGTAAAAGGGAACACTGAAGCTTTCTTT
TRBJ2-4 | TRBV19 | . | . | CASSTGLGNIQYF | TGTGCCAGTAGTACAGGGTTAGGAAACATTCAGTACTTC
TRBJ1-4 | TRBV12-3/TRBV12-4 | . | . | CAIYGEKLFF | TGTGCCATTTACGGTGAAAAACTGTTTTTT
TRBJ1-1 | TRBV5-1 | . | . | CASSPDGAGRGTEAFF | TGCGCCAGCAGCCCGGACGGTGCGGGGCGTGGGACTGAAGCTTTCTTT